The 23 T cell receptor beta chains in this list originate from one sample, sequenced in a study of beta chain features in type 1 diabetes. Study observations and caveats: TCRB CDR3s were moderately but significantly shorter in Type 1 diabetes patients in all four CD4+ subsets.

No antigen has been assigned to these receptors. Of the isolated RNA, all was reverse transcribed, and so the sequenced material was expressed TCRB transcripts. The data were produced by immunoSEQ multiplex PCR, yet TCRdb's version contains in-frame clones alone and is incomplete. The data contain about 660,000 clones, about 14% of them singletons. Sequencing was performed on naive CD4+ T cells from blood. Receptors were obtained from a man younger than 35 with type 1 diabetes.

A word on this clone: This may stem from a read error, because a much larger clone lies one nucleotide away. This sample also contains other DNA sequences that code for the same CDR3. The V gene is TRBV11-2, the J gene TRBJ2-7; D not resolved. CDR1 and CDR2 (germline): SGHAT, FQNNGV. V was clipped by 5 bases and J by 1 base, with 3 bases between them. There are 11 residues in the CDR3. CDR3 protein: CASSPSYEQYF. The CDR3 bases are TGTGCCAGCAGCCCGTCCTACGAGCAGTACTTC.

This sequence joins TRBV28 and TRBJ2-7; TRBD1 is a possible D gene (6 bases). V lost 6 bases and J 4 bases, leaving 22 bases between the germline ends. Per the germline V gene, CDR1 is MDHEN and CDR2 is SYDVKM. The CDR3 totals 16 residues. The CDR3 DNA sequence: TGTGCCAGCAGCCCAGGGGAGCACCAGCCGGGTTACGAGCAGTACTTC. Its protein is CASSPGEHQPGYEQYF. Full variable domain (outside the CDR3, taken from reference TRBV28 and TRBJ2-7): DVKVTQSSRYLVKRTGEKVFLECVQDMDHENMFWYRQDPGLGLRLIYFSYDVKMKEKGDIPEGYSVSREKKERFSLILESASTNQTSMYLCASSPGEHQPGYEQYFGPGTRLTVT.

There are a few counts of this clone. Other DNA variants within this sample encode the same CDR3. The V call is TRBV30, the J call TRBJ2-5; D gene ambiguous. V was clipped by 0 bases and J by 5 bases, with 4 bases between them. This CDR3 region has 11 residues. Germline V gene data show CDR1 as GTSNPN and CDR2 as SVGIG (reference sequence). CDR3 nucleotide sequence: TGTGCCTGGAGTGTCAGGGAGACCCAGTACTTC. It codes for CAWSVRETQYF.

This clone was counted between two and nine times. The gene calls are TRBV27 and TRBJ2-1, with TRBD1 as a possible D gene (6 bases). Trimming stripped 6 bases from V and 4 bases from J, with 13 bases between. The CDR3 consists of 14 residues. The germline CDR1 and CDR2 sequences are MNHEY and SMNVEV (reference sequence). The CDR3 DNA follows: TGTGCCAGCAGCATTATGGACAGATACAATGAGCAGTTCTTC. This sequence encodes CASSIMDRYNEQFF.

The CDR3 loop reads CASRDPSGANVLTF. In DNA form, the CDR3 reads TGCGCCAGCAGGGATCCCTCTGGGGCCAACGTCCTGACTTTC. This chain connects TRBV5-1 to TRBJ2-6; D uncertain. Trimming pared 5 bases from V and 0 bases from J, leaving 6 bases between. The CDR3 runs to 14 residues. Per the germline V gene, CDR1 is SGHRS and CDR2 is YFSETQ.

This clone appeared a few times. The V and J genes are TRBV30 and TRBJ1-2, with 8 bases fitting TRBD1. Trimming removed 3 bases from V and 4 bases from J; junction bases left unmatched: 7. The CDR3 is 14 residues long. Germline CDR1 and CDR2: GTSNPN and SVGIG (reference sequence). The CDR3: CAWRDGTGRYGYTF. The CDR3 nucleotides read TGTGCCTGGAGAGATGGGACAGGACGCTATGGCTACACCTTC.

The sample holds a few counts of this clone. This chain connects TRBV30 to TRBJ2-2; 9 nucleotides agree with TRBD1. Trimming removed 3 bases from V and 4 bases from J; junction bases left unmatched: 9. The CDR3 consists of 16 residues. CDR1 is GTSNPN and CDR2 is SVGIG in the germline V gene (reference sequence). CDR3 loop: CAWRITGGWGTGELFF. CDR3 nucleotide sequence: TGTGCCTGGAGGATAACAGGGGGCTGGGGCACCGGGGAGCTGTTTTTT.

This CDR3 reads CASSSLSGGLSPQHF. The CDR3 bases are TGTGCCAGCAGCTCGCTTAGTGGGGGACTATCGCCCCAGCATTTT. J is TRBJ1-5 and V is TRBV7-3; D may be TRBD1 (5 bases). V lost 4 bases, J lost 9 bases, and 19 bases lay in between. The CDR3 is 15 amino acids. The germline V gene has CDR1 SGHTA and CDR2 FQGTGA.

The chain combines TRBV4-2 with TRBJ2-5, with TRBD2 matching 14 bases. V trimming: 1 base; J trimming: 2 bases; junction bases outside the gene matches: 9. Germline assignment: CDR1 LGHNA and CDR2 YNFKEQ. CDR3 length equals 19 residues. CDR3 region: CASSQVPGTSGGRQETQYF. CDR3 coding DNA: TGTGCCAGCAGCCAAGTTCCCGGGACTAGCGGGGGCCGACAAGAGACCCAGTACTTC.

CDR3 sequence (DNA): TGCGCCAGCAGCCAAGGCCGCCTTGGGGTGGCAGCCAGCACAGATACGCAGTATTTT. This translates into CASSQGRLGVAASTDTQYF. The chain recombines TRBV4-1 with TRBJ2-3; D is ambiguous. The V gene lost 1 base and the J gene lost 0 bases, with 20 bases spanning the gap. The CDR3 runs to 19 residues. The V gene's germline CDR1 is MGHRA and CDR2 YSYEKL.

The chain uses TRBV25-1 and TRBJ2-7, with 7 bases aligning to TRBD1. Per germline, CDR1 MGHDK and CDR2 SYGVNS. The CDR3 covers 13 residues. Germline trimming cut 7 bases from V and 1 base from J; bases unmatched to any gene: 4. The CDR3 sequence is CASIGTASYEQYF. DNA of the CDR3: TGTGCCAGCATCGGGACAGCATCCTACGAGCAGTACTTC.

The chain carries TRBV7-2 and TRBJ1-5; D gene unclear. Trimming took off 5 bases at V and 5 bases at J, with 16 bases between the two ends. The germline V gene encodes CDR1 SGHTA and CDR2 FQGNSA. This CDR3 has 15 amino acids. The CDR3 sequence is CASSQRSGGDQPQHF. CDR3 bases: TGTGCCAGCAGCCAAAGGTCCGGCGGCGATCAGCCCCAGCATTTT.

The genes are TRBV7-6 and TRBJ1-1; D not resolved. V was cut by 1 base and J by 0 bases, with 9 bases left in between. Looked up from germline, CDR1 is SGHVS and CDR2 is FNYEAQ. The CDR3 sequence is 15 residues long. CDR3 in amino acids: CASSLVATLNTEAFF. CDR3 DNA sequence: TGTGCCAGCAGCTTAGTAGCCACCTTGAACACTGAAGCTTTCTTT.

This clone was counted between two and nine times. This CDR3 is CASSEGSGARETQYF. In DNA form, the CDR3 reads TGCGCCAGCAGTGAAGGATCGGGGGCGAGAGAGACCCAGTACTTC. The V call is TRBV10-1, the J call TRBJ2-5, with D possibly being TRBD1 or TRBD2 (6 bases each). The germline V gene has CDR1 WNHNN and CDR2 SYGVQD (reference sequence). The CDR3 is 15 amino acids. V lost 3 bases and J lost 4, with 15 bases in between.

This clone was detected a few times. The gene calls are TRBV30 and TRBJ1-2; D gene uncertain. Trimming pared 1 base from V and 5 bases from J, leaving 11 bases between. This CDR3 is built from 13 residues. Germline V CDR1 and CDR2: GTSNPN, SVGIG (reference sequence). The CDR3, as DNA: TGTGCCTGGAGTGGAGGGATCTGGTATGGCTACACCTTC. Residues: CAWSGGIWYGYTF.

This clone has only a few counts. The CDR3 DNA follows: TGTGCCAGCACCGATCTGACAGGGGCCACCGGGGAGCTGTTTTTT. Translation: CASTDLTGATGELFF. V gene TRBV5-4 combines with J gene TRBJ2-2; 8 bases are a match to TRBD1. V lost 6 bases and J lost 4; bases outside the gene matches: 8. Germline loops: CDR1 SGHNT, CDR2 YYREEE (reference sequence). The CDR3 is 15 residues long.

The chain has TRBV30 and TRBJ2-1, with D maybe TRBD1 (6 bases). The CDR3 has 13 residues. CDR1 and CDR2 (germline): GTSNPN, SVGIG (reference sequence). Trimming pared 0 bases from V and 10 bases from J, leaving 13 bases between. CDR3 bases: TGTGCCTGGAGTGTACGTGATGGGGGCGAGCAGTTCTTC. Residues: CAWSVRDGGEQFF.

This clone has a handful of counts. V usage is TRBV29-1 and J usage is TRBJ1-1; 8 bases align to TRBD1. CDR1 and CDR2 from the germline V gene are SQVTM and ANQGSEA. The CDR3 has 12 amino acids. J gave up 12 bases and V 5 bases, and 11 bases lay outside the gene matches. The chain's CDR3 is CSVPGQGIGTFF. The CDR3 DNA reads TGCAGCGTTCCCGGACAGGGCATTGGAACTTTCTTT.

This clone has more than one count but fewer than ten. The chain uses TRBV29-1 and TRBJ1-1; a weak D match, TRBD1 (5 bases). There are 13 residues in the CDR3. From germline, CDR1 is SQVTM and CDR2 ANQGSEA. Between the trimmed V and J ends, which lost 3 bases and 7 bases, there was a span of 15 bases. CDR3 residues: CSVEKGIQGEAFF. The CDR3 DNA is TGCAGCGTTGAGAAGGGGATCCAGGGTGAAGCTTTCTTT.

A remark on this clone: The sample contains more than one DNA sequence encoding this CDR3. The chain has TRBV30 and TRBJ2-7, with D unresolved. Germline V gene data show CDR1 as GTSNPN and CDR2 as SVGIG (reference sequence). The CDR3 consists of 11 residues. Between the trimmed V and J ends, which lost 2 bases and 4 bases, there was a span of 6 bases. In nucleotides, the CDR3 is TGTGCCTGGAGTAAAGGGTACGAGCAGTACTTC. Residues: CAWSKGYEQYF.

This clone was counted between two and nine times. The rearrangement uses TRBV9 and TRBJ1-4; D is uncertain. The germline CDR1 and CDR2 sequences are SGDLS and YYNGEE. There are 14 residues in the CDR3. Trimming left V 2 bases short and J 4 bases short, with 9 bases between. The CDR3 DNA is TGTGCCAGCAGCGTGGCCGGGAATAATGAAAAACTGTTTTTT. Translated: CASSVAGNNEKLFF.

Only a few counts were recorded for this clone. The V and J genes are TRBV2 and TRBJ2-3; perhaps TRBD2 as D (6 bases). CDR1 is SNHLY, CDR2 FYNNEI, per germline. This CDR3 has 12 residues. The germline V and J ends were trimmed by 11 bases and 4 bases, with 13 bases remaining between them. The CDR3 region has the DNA TGTGCCTGGAGACGGGAGTCAGATACGCAGTATTTT. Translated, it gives CAWRRESDTQYF.

CDR3 sequence reads: CASTPERLSSYEQYF. The CDR3 bases are TGTGCCAGCACCCCGGAAAGGTTGAGCTCCTACGAGCAGTACTTC. This sequence joins TRBV18 and TRBJ2-7; D gene unclear. Per the germline V gene, CDR1 is KGHSH and CDR2 is LQKENI. V lost 8 bases, J lost 0 bases, and 17 bases lay in between. The CDR3 totals 15 residues.